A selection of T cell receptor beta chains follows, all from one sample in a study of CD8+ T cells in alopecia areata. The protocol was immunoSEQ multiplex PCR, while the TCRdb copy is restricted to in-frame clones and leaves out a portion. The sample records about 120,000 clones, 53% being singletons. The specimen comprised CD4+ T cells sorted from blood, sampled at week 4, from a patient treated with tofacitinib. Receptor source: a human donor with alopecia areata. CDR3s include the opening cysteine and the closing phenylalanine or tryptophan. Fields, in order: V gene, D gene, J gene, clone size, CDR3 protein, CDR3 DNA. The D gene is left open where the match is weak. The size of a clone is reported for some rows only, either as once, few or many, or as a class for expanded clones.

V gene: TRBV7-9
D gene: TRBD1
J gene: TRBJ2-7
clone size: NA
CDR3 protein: CASSVLQGGSYEQYF
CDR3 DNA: TGTGCCAGCAGCGTATTACAGGGGGGAAGCTACGAGCAGTACTTC

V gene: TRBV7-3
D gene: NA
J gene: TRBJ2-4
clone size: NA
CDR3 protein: CASSLSPGVNIQYF
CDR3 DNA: TGTGCCAGCAGCTTAAGCCCGGGAGTGAACATTCAGTACTTC

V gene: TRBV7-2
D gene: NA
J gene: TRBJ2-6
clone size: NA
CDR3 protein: CASSLAYRRSSGANVLTF
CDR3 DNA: TGTGCCAGCAGCTTAGCGTATAGACGTAGCTCTGGGGCCAACGTCCTGACTTTC

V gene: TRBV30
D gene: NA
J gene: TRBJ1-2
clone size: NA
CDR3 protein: CAWSAPSRRRYGYTF
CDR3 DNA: TGTGCCTGGAGTGCCCCATCTCGGAGACGGTATGGCTACACCTTC

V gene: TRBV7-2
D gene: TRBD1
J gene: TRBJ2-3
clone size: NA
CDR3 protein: CASSLGGFADTQYF
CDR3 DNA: TGTGCCAGCAGCCTAGGGGGCTTTGCAGATACGCAGTATTTT

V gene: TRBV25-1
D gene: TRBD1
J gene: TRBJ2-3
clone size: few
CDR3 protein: CASSHRGRADTQYF
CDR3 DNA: TGTGCCAGCAGTCACAGGGGCAGGGCAGATACGCAGTATTTT

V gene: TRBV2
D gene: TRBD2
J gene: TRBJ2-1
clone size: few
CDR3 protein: CASRATSGGNNEQFF
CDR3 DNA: TGTGCCAGCAGGGCCACTAGCGGGGGCAACAATGAGCAGTTCTTC

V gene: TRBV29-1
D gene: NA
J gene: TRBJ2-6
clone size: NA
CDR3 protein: CSVGKTNVLTF
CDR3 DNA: TGCAGCGTTGGGAAGACCAACGTCCTGACTTTC

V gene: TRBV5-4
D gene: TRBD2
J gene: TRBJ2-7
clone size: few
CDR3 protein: CASSPGLAAVQYF
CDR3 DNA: TGTGCCAGCAGCCCGGGACTAGCGGCAGTGCAGTACTTC

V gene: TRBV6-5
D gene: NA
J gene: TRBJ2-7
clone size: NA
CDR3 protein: CASSYLGPYEQYF
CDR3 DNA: TGTGCCAGCAGTTACTTAGGCCCCTACGAGCAGTACTTC

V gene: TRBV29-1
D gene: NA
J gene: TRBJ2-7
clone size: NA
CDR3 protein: CSIGQGGRNEQYF
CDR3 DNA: TGCAGCATCGGGCAGGGGGGGAGGAACGAGCAGTACTTC

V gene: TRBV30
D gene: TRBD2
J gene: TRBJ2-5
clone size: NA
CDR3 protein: CAWSSLAGGKETQYF
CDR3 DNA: TGTGCCTGGAGTTCGCTAGCGGGAGGGAAAGAGACCCAGTACTTC

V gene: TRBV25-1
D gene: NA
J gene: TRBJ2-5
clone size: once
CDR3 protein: CASSILGGQHQETQYF
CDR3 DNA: TGTGCCAGCAGTATTTTAGGGGGGCAACACCAAGAGACCCAGTACTTC

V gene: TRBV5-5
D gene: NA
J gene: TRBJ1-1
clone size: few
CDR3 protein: CASSLATLNTEAFF
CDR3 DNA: TGTGCCAGCAGCTTAGCGACGTTGAACACTGAAGCTTTCTTT

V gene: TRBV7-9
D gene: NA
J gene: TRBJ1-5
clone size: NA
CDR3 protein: CASSLRPDSNQPQHF
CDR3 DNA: TGTGCCAGCAGCTTAAGGCCAGATAGCAATCAGCCCCAGCATTTT

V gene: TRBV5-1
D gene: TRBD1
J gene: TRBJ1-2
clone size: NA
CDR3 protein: CASSARDRVGHTF
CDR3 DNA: TGCGCCAGCAGCGCTAGGGACAGGGTGGGCCACACCTTC

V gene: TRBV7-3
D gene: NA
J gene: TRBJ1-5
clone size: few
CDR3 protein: CASSRQANQPQHF
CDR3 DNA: TGTGCCAGCAGCCGACAGGCAAATCAGCCCCAGCATTTT

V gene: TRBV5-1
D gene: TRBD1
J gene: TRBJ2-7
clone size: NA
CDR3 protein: CASSRAGTGIHEQYF
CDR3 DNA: TGCGCCAGCAGCAGGGCGGGGACAGGGATCCACGAGCAGTACTTC

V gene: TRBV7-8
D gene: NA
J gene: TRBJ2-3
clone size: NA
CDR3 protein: CASLEGGEADTQYF
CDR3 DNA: TGTGCCAGCTTAGAGGGCGGGGAAGCAGATACGCAGTATTTT

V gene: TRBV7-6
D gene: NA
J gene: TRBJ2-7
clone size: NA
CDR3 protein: CASSSIGRDEQYF
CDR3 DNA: TGTGCCAGCAGCTCCATCGGGAGAGACGAGCAGTACTTC

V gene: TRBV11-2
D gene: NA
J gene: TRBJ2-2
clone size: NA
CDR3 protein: CASSLYLALNTGELFF
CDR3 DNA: TGTGCCAGCAGCTTATATCTAGCGCTAAACACCGGGGAGCTGTTTTTT

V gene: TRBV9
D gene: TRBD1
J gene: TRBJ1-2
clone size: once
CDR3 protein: CASSPRQGGNYGYTF
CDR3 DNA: TGTGCCAGCAGCCCCCGACAGGGGGGGAACTATGGCTACACCTTC

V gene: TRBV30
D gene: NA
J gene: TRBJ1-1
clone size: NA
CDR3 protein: CAWIAGLPNTEAFF
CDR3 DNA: TGTGCCTGGATTGCGGGCCTGCCGAACACTGAAGCTTTCTTT

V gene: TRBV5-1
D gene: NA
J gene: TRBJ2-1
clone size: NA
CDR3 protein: CASSLGWGNEQFF
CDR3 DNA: TGCGCCAGCAGCTTGGGATGGGGAAATGAGCAGTTCTTC

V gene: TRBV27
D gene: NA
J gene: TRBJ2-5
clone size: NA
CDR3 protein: CASSSGVTQYF
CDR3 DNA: TGTGCCAGCAGTAGTGGAGTGACCCAGTACTTC